This T cell receptor beta chain came from a study of regulatory T cells in long-lasting Graves disease. Study in general: Antithyroid drug intake by newly diagnosed Graves' patients had lasted under 3 months.

CDR3 regions were amplified by Arm-PCR using iRepertoire HTBI primers to build TCR beta libraries. MiXCR was run by TCRdb on the multiplex PCR reads, yielding one entry per CDR3 protein. The sample carries about 300,000 distinct CDR3 sequences, 18% recorded once. Stated time point: newly diagnosed GD, antithyroid drugs for less than 3 months. Generation of the TCR library employed RNA extracted from PBMCs. In regard to this clonotype: Its specificity is not known. With a much larger clone just one base away, this may be a read error.

CDR3 length equals 14 residues. CDR1 and CDR2 from the germline V gene are SNHLY and FYNNEI. Notes on the study in general: With under 3,500 shared public clonotypes, persistent patients exceeded new patients, who shared over 950.

The V call is TRBV2, the J call TRBJ2-7; the D gene is possibly TRBD2 (7 bases). The starting material was peripheral blood mononuclear cells (PBMCs), obtained at new diagnosis, from a patient treated with antithyroid drugs. The receptor was isolated from a female donor with Graves disease. CDR3 amino acids: CACSLGGVLAEQYF. CDR3 nucleotide sequence: TGTGCCTGCAGTTTAGGGGGGGTCCTAGCCGAGCAGTACTTC. The full variable domain, with the rest looked up from reference TRBV2 and TRBJ2-7, is EPEVTQTPSHQVTQMGQEVILRCVPISNHLYFYWYRQILGQKVEFLVSFYNNEISEKSEIFDDQFSVERPDGSNFTLKIRSTKLEDSAMYFCACSLGGVLAEQYFGPGTRLTVT.